Listed here is a single T cell receptor beta chain. Its antigen remains unidentified. The sample comes from a study of cytotoxic CD8 clonotypes in ibrutinib-treated CLL. Points from the study as a whole: Sustained-remission patients were sampled at different times than progressing patients were.

The repertoire was sequenced with immunoSEQ multiplex PCR; TCRdb's copy has only in-frame clones and lacks some. The table shows roughly 300,000 clones, with around 77% occurring only once. This specimen consisted of PBMCs, obtained at disease progression, from a patient treated with ibrutinib. The clonotype was recovered from a human donor with chronic lymphocytic leukemia.

CDR3 region: CASSPLPGQDLTSYEQYF. DNA of the CDR3: TGTGCCAGCTCACCACTTCCCGGACAGGATCTGACTTCCTACGAGCAGTACTTC. The V and J genes are TRBV18 and TRBJ2-7, with 7 bases identical to TRBD1. The CDR3 sequence is 18 residues long. Germline V gene data show CDR1 as KGHSH and CDR2 as LQKENI. Trimming took 1 base from V and 1 from J; bases not matched to a gene: 13.